One sample yielded the 19 T cell receptor beta chains listed below, sequenced in a study of OX40 agonist ivuxolimab in advanced cancers. The method was immunoSEQ multiplex PCR; TCRdb's version includes in-frame clones alone and lacks a portion of them. The sample lists tens of thousands of clones, more than 70% occurring once. Sequencing was performed on CD4+ or CD8+ T cells sorted from blood, taken in a trial of the OX40 agonist ivuxolimab. These receptors were obtained from an adult with an advanced solid tumor such as melanoma, head and neck, liver or kidney cancer.

The CDR3 sequence is CAWGRGLTDTQYF. CDR3 in DNA: TGTGCCTGGGGTCGTGGCCTCACAGATACGCAGTATTTT. The chain combines TRBV30 with TRBJ2-3; the D is unclear. The CDR3 length is 13 residues. In germline, CDR1 is GTSNPN, CDR2 SVGIG (reference sequence). Trimming removed 5 bases at V and 2 bases at J, with 11 bases between.

This clone was counted a single time. V and J are TRBV12-5 and TRBJ1-1; the match to TRBD1 covers 11 bases. Germline-derived CDR1 and CDR2 are LGHNT and FRNRAP. The CDR3 runs 14 residues. After removal of 5 bases from V and 4 bases from J, the junction contained 3 bases not matched to a gene. CDR3 sequence: CASGGQGASTEAFF. The CDR3 bases are TGTGCTAGTGGTGGACAGGGGGCGAGCACTGAAGCTTTCTTT. Complete variable domain (other parts from reference TRBV12-5 and TRBJ1-1): DARVTQTPRHKVTEMGQEVTMRCQPILGHNTVFWYRQTMMQGLELLAYFRNRAPLDDSGMPKDRFSAEMPDATLATLKIQPSEPRDSAVYFCASGGQGASTEAFFGQGTRLTVV.

The genes are TRBV6-6 and TRBJ2-3; either TRBD1 or TRBD2 may fit D (5 bases each). The CDR3 length is 12 residues. V lost 2 bases and J 10 bases, leaving 10 bases between the germline ends. The germline V gene has CDR1 MNHNY and CDR2 SVGAGI (reference sequence). The CDR3 reads CASSYGTEAQYF. The CDR3 coding sequence is TGTGCCAGCAGTTACGGGACCGAGGCGCAGTATTTT.

V gene TRBV15 combines with J gene TRBJ2-6; TRBD2 is a possible D gene (6 bases). The germline V gene encodes CDR1 LNHNV and CDR2 YYDKDF (reference sequence). The germline V and J ends were trimmed by 2 bases and 1 base, with 9 bases remaining between them. The CDR3 runs 16 residues. The CDR3 bases are TGTGCCACCAGCAGACACCGGGGGTCTGGGGCCAACGTCCTGACTTTC. This translates into CATSRHRGSGANVLTF.

This clone occurred once. The rearrangement uses TRBV25-1 and TRBJ2-3; 9 bases agree with TRBD1. The CDR3 length is 17 residues. V lost 0 bases to trimming and J lost 2 bases; unmatched junction nucleotides: 6. From germline, CDR1 is MGHDK and CDR2 SYGVNS. CDR3 region: CASSEYGDRVNTDTQYF. The CDR3 DNA is TGTGCCAGCAGTGAATATGGGGACAGGGTGAACACAGATACGCAGTATTTT.

By its share, this clone is medium-sized. The rearrangement joins TRBV29-1 to TRBJ1-1; 7 bases agree with TRBD1. This CDR3 has 14 amino acids. Germline CDR1 and CDR2: SQVTM and ANQGSEA. V was pared by 6 bases and J by 6 bases, with 13 bases of the junction left unmatched. This CDR3 reads CSVPGDSANAEAFF. Here the CDR3 DNA reads TGCAGCGTCCCTGGGGACAGTGCTAATGCTGAAGCTTTCTTT.

The chain carries TRBV30 and TRBJ2-2, with D uncertain. The germline V gene encodes CDR1 GTSNPN and CDR2 SVGIG (reference sequence). The CDR3 sequence is 12 residues long. The V end was cut by 0 bases, the J end by 8 bases, with 7 bases between. CDR3 sequence: CAWSVQGGELFF. As DNA, the CDR3 is TGTGCCTGGAGTGTACAAGGAGGGGAGCTGTTTTTT.

This chain links TRBV27 with TRBJ2-1, with 14 bases fitting TRBD2. Germline loops: CDR1 MNHEY, CDR2 SMNVEV (reference sequence). The junction had 5 bases not matched to a gene; V was cut back by 5 bases and J by 8 bases. The CDR3 totals 15 residues. In nucleotides, the CDR3 is TGTGCCAGCAGTACGACTAGCGGGGGGGCCTATGAGCAGTTCTTC. This codes for CASSTTSGGAYEQFF.

This clone was counted a few times. This chain joins TRBV19 and TRBJ1-5; D remains unclear. Trimming removed 5 bases from V and 2 bases from J, with 4 bases in between. Germline CDR1 reads LNHDA; CDR2 reads SQIVND (reference sequence). The CDR3 contains 12 residues. The CDR3 DNA follows: TGTGCCAGTAGTTTTGGCAATCAGCCCCAGCATTTT. Protein: CASSFGNQPQHF.

CDR3: CASSLGGLAGGETQYF. The CDR3 region has the DNA TGCGCCAGCAGCTTGGGTGGACTAGCGGGGGGAGAGACCCAGTACTTC. This chain joins TRBV5-1 and TRBJ2-5; 14 nucleotides align to TRBD2. V lost 0 bases, J lost 4 bases, and 2 bases stayed unmatched. Germline CDR1 SGHRS, CDR2 YFSETQ. The CDR3 has 16 amino acids.

This rearrangement joins TRBV19 to TRBJ2-2; 11 nucleotides line up with TRBD2. CDR1 is LNHDA, CDR2 SQIVND, per germline (reference sequence). CDR3 length equals 15 residues. J lost 3 bases, V lost 7 bases, and 4 bases had no gene match. This chain's CDR3 is CASTGTSGYTGELFF. The DNA for the CDR3 is TGTGCCAGTACCGGGACTAGCGGTTACACCGGGGAGCTGTTTTTT.

This clone was counted between two and nine times. The V and J genes are TRBV9 and TRBJ2-1; maybe TRBD2 (6 bases). V was clipped by 2 bases and J by 2 bases, with 11 bases between them. The germline gives CDR1 SGDLS, CDR2 YYNGEE. This CDR3 spans 15 amino acids. The DNA for the CDR3 is TGTGCCAGCAGCGTGAGCGGGTCCCCCTACAATGAGCAGTTCTTC. Residues: CASSVSGSPYNEQFF.

The rearrangement uses TRBV6-6 and TRBJ2-5; a possible D gene is TRBD2 (5 bases). The length of the CDR3 is 13 residues. Germline V gene lookup returns CDR1 MNHNY and CDR2 SVGAGI (reference sequence). Trimming pared 6 bases from V and 7 bases from J, leaving 15 bases between. The CDR3 DNA is TGTGCCAGCAGACCGGATAGACGGGGGACCCAGTACTTC. Amino acid sequence: CASRPDRRGTQYF.

This chain links TRBV25-1 with TRBJ1-2; 8 nucleotides align to TRBD1. The CDR3 consists of 15 residues. Germline assignment: CDR1 MGHDK and CDR2 SYGVNS. V lost 3 bases and J lost 6; bases outside the gene matches: 9. The CDR3 protein is CASSEPGGFKNGYTF. The CDR3, as DNA: TGTGCCAGCAGTGAGCCAGGGGGCTTCAAAAATGGCTACACCTTC.

This chain connects TRBV4-1 to TRBJ1-5; TRBD1 might be the D (5 bases). V was trimmed by 1 base and J by 7 bases, leaving 14 bases between them. The germline gives CDR1 MGHRA, CDR2 YSYEKL. The CDR3 is 15 amino acids. CDR3 sequence reads: CASSQGWSGLQPQHF. CDR3 in DNA: TGCGCCAGCAGCCAAGGTTGGTCAGGGCTCCAGCCCCAGCATTTT.

The chain joins TRBV18 to TRBJ2-7; 9 bases are a match to TRBD2. V lost 0 bases to trimming and J lost 2 bases; unmatched junction nucleotides: 2. The CDR3 runs to 15 residues. CDR1 and CDR2 (germline): KGHSH, LQKENI. In DNA, the CDR3 is TGTGCCAGCTCACCACCTAGCGGGAGCGCCTACGAGCAGTACTTC. This gives the protein CASSPPSGSAYEQYF.

This clone has more than one count but fewer than ten. The genes are TRBV27 and TRBJ2-5, with D possibly being TRBD2 (6 bases). Deletions cut 3 bases from V and 4 bases from J, with 9 bases between. This CDR3 has 13 amino acids. The V gene's germline CDR1 is MNHEY and CDR2 SMNVEV (reference sequence). Here the CDR3 reads CASSLRRGETQYF. CDR3 DNA sequence: TGTGCCAGCAGTTTGCGGAGGGGAGAGACCCAGTACTTC.

This clone is a singleton in its sample. The rearrangement links TRBV19 to TRBJ1-2; tentative D call: TRBD1 (5 bases). Per germline, CDR1 LNHDA and CDR2 SQIVND (reference sequence). Trimming shortened V by 5 bases and J by 4 bases, and 8 bases separated the two germline ends. The CDR3 totals 12 residues. The CDR3 region is CASSDSFYGYTF. The CDR3, as DNA: TGTGCCAGTAGTGACAGTTTCTATGGCTACACCTTC.

Of note for this clone: The junction departs from the called germline gene at one end, perhaps through a read error. The CDR3 loop is CASSPLSQETQYF. The CDR3, as DNA: TGTGCTAGCAGTCCTCTTAGCCAGGAGACCCAGTACTTC. The chain joins TRBV7-7 to TRBJ2-5; no firm D call. Germline assignment: CDR1 SSHAT and CDR2 FNYEAQ (reference sequence). The CDR3 has 13 amino acids.